This is a list of T cell receptor beta chains from one sample in a study of blood T cell repertoires in COVID-19. TCRdb's table, derived via immunoSEQ multiplex PCR, lists solely in-frame clones and lacks some. The repertoire includes 200,000 to 250,000 clones, approximately 84% of them detected once, and about 3% sits in the top ten. Sequences were obtained from peripheral blood. The receptor source for this set is a woman in her 30s who had recovered from COVID-19. The CDR3 runs from the conserved cysteine through the conserved F or W. The order of the fields is CDR3 DNA, CDR3 protein, J gene, V gene, D gene, clone size. A D gene is named only where the DNA matches it firmly. Part of the rows lack a size; the others show once, few, many or a class for expanded clones.

DNA: TGTGCCAGCAGCGCTACCGGGACTAGCGGTTTTGAGCAGTTCTTC; CDR3: CASSATGTSGFEQFF; J: TRBJ2-1; V: TRBV9; D: TRBD2; size: few
DNA: TGCGCCAGCAGTTCGACAGGGGCGCTTGAAGCTTTCTTT; CDR3: CASSSTGALEAFF; J: TRBJ1-1; V: TRBV10-1; D: TRBD1; size: .
DNA: TGCGCCAGCAGCCAAGCCAGCGGTTCAGATACGCAGTATTTT; CDR3: CASSQASGSDTQYF; J: TRBJ2-3; V: TRBV4-1; D: .; size: .
DNA: TGTGCCAGCAGCTTATTATCGCACAGTCAATATGGCTACACCTTC; CDR3: CASSLLSHSQYGYTF; J: TRBJ1-2; V: TRBV7-9; D: .; size: once
DNA: TGTGCCATCAGGGGGACAGGGGAGGTCACTGAAGCTTTCTTT; CDR3: CAIRGTGEVTEAFF; J: TRBJ1-1; V: TRBV10-3; D: TRBD1; size: .
DNA: TGTGCCAGCAGCCCAGCCCGGAGTGTTACGCAGTATTTT; CDR3: CASSPARSVTQYF; J: TRBJ2-3; V: TRBV7-8; D: .; size: .
DNA: TGTGCCAGCAGCCAATGGACTAGCGGGAACTACGAGCAGTACTTC; CDR3: CASSQWTSGNYEQYF; J: TRBJ2-7; V: TRBV21-1; D: .; size: .
DNA: TGTGCCAGCAACACCCAGGGGCACTACGAGCAGTACTTC; CDR3: CASNTQGHYEQYF; J: TRBJ2-7; V: TRBV2; D: .; size: .
DNA: TGTGCCAGCAGTTTTAGGTTCCCCCAGACCCGAGGCTCTGGAAACACCATATATTTT; CDR3: CASSFRFPQTRGSGNTIYF; J: TRBJ1-3; V: TRBV28; D: .; size: .
DNA: TGTGCCAGCAGCTTATCAGGGGCCAAAAACATTCAGTACTTC; CDR3: CASSLSGAKNIQYF; J: TRBJ2-4; V: TRBV5-6; D: .; size: .
DNA: TGTGCCAGCAGGCCAAGGACAGGCACTCAGCCCCAGCATTTT; CDR3: CASRPRTGTQPQHF; J: TRBJ1-5; V: TRBV6-5; D: TRBD1; size: .
DNA: TGTGCCAGCAGCGTTAGACAGGGATGGAATGAAAAACTGTTTTTT; CDR3: CASSVRQGWNEKLFF; J: TRBJ1-4; V: TRBV9; D: TRBD1; size: .
DNA: TGTGCCAGCAGCTTGTCAGGTGCAACTAATGAAAAACTGTTTTTT; CDR3: CASSLSGATNEKLFF; J: TRBJ1-4; V: TRBV5-6; D: .; size: .
DNA: TGTGCCAGCAGCCACGAGTCAACTGAAGCTTTCTTT; CDR3: CASSHESTEAFF; J: TRBJ1-1; V: TRBV7-9; D: .; size: .
DNA: TGTGCCAGCAGCTTAATTCGCGCGGGAGCCAACCCCAAATACAATGAGCAGTTCTTC; CDR3: CASSLIRAGANPKYNEQFF; J: TRBJ2-1; V: TRBV11-2; D: TRBD2; size: .
DNA: TGTGCCAGCAGTGAAGGTCGGACCCAGTACTTC; CDR3: CASSEGRTQYF; J: TRBJ2-5; V: TRBV6-1; D: .; size: .
DNA: TGTGCCAGTAGTAACCCTCCCCCACAGGGGAACGGCACTGAAGCTTTCTTT; CDR3: CASSNPPPQGNGTEAFF; J: TRBJ1-1; V: TRBV19; D: TRBD1; size: .
DNA: TGCGCCAGCAGTGAGTCGAGGAGTTACCCGGATGAAAAACTGTTTTTT; CDR3: CASSESRSYPDEKLFF; J: TRBJ1-4; V: TRBV10-2; D: .; size: few